This T cell receptor beta chain was profiled in a study of blood T cells in healthy people across ages. This clonotype has a count of ten or more. With a J-beta primer mix and a sample-barcoded 5' primer, a second PCR ran 7 to 11 cycles. One entry per CDR3 protein results from TCRdb running MiXCR on the 5' RACE reads. The repertoire includes 700,000 to 850,000 distinct CDR3 sequences, roughly 50% of them detected once, and about two fifths sits in the top ten. V lost 1 base and J lost 5, with 14 bases in between. Germline lookup yields CDR1 SGHTA and CDR2 FQGNSA. CDR3 length: 15 residues. The sample taken for sequencing was blood. The clonotype was recovered from a man at least 80 years old in good health. The chain is built from TRBV7-2 and TRBJ2-5, with D tentatively TRBD2 (6 bases). CDR3 sequence (DNA): TGTGCCAGCAGCTTAGGTCCTTTTGGGGGGGAGACCCAGTACTTC. Amino acid sequence: CASSLGPFGGETQYF. Supplemented by reference TRBV7-2 and TRBJ2-5, the full variable domain reads GAGVSQSPSNKVTEKGKDVELRCDPISGHTALYWYRQSLGQGLEFLIYFQGNSAPDKSGLPSDRFSAERTGGSVSTLTIQRTQQEDSAVYLCASSLGPFGGETQYFGPGTRLLVL.